A single T cell receptor (beta chain) is shown here with its context. These data belong to a study of blood T cell repertoires in COVID-19. Study at large: Samples of COVID-19 (acute and convalescent) were obtained from the United States, Italy and Spain. Sources were T cells, B-cell-depleted T cells, or PBMCs; the material itself was cDNA or gDNA.

Study processing details: It was from reference gene primer amplification that nucleated cell counts were estimated. Sequenced by immunoSEQ multiplex PCR; TCRdb stores in-frame clones only, minus some. That table gives V, J and clone size, and the DNA gave D and trimming. The profile shows fewer than 150,000 clones, 86% of them singletons. The CDR3 consists of 19 residues. Germline V gene data show CDR1 as SGHNT and CDR2 as YENEEA. V trimming: 4 bases; J trimming: 2 bases; junction bases outside the gene matches: 17. The specimen sequenced was peripheral blood. This chain joins TRBV11-3 and TRBJ2-7; TRBD2 aligns across 10 bases. The clonotype comes from a woman aged 45-59 years who had recovered from COVID-19. CDR3 in DNA: TGTGCCAGCAGCTCAACGACTACTCAACTAGCGGGAAACCCCTACGAGCAGTACTTC. Translating gives CASSSTTTQLAGNPYEQYF. Full variable domain (remainder filled in from reference TRBV11-3 and TRBJ2-7): EAGVVQSPRYKIIEKKQPVAFWCNPISGHNTLYWYLQNLGQGPELLIRYENEEAVDDSQLPKDRFSAERLKGVDSTLKIQPAELGDSAVYLCASSSTTTQLAGNPYEQYFGPGTRLTVT.